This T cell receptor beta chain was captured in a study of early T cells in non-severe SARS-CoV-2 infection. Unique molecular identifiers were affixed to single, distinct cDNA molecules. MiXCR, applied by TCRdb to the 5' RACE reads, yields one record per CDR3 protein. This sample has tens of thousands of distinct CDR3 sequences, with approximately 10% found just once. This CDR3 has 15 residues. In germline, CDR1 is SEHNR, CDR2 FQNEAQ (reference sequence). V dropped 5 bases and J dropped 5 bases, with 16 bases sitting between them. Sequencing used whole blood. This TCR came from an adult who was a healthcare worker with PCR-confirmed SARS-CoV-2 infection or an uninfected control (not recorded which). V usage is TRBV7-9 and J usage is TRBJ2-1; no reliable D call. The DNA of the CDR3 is TGTGCCAGCAGCGCCACCTTCACCGTCCACAATGAGCAGTTCTTC. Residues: CASSATFTVHNEQFF.